Below, one TCR beta chain is given with its context. Its antigen is not known. In germline, CDR1 is SNHLY, CDR2 FYNNEI. The length of the CDR3 is 13 residues. V was trimmed by 4 bases and J by 1 base, leaving 5 bases between them. The data derive from a study of vaccination effects on CD4 cells after COVID-19. For the study at large: A median of 72 days separated the second dose and sampling.

Sequencing used immunoSEQ multiplex PCR; TCRdb keeps in-frame clones, though not all of them. Of 14,000 or so clones in the sample, around 80% were seen once. Study-wide findings and caveats: By a late point after vaccination, infection- and vaccine-induced clones had shrunk markedly through clonal contraction. Early post-infection timepoints were absent, and convalescent patients were few. Mainly new vaccine-induced clones made up the post-vaccine spike-reactive clones in convalescents.

Before sequencing, viral peptide pools were used by the ViraFEST assay to expand antigen-specific CD4+ T cells. CD4+ T cell isolation took place after about nine days of culture. PCR showed that the person got SARS-CoV-2 infection at some point between March and December 2020. All study participants received two doses of BNT162b2 or mRNA-1273 vaccine. The chain combines TRBV2 with TRBJ1-5; no clear D. The sample consisted of CD4+ T cells from PBMCs cultured with SARS-CoV-2 spike peptides, taken after COVID-19 vaccination. The receptor was derived from a human donor who had a prior SARS-CoV-2 infection. The CDR3 region is CASSGQSNQPQHF. The CDR3 DNA follows: TGTGCCAGCAGTGGTCAGAGCAATCAGCCCCAGCATTTT.